Listed here is a single T cell receptor (beta chain). The data originate from a study of blood T cell repertoires in COVID-19. V was trimmed by 3 bases and J by 0 bases, leaving 11 bases between them. Germline CDR1 reads SGHVS; CDR2 reads FQNEAQ. The CDR3 length is 15 residues. Using immunoSEQ multiplex PCR, the repertoire was profiled, and TCRdb retains in-frame clones only, with some absent. The table lists roughly 180,000 clones, roughly 79% of them singletons. Specimen: peripheral blood. The source is a woman aged 40 to 55 with COVID-19, enrolled during active disease. V gene TRBV7-8 combines with J gene TRBJ1-1; D possibly corresponds to TRBD1 (6 bases). The CDR3 region has the DNA TGTGCCAGCAGCTTGGGACAAGGCATGAACACTGAAGCTTTCTTT. Its protein product is CASSLGQGMNTEAFF.